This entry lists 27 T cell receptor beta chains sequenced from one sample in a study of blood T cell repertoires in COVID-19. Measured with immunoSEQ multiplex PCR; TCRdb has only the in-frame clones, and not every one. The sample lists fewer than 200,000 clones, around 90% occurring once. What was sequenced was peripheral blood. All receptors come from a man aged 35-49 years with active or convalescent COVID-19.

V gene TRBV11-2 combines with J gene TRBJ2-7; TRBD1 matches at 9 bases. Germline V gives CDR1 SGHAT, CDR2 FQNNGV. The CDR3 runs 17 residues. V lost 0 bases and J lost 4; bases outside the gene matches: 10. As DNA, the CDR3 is TGTGCCAGCAGCTTAGATCGTCTCCGACAGGGGGTGTACGAGCAGTACTTC. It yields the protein CASSLDRLRQGVYEQYF.

Here the CDR3 reads CASSLGSGFYGYTF. DNA of the CDR3: TGCGCCAGCAGCTTGGGCTCGGGGTTCTATGGCTACACCTTC. The chain is built from TRBV5-1 and TRBJ1-2; D uncertain. V lost 0 bases and J lost 4, with 10 bases in between. The CDR3 consists of 14 residues. Per the germline V gene, CDR1 is SGHRS and CDR2 is YFSETQ.

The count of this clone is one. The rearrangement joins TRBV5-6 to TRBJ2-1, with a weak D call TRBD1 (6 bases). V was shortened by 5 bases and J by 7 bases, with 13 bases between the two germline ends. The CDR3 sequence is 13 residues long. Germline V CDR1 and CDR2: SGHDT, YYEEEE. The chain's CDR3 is CASSDQGLNEQFF. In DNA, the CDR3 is TGTGCCAGCAGTGACCAGGGGTTAAATGAGCAGTTCTTC.

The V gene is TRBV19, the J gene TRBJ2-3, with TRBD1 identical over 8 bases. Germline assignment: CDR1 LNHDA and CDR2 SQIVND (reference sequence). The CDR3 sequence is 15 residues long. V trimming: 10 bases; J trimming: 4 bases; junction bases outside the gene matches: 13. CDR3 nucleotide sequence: TGTGCCACCACCCAGAGACAGGGGAAAGCAGATACGCAGTATTTT. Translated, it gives CATTQRQGKADTQYF.

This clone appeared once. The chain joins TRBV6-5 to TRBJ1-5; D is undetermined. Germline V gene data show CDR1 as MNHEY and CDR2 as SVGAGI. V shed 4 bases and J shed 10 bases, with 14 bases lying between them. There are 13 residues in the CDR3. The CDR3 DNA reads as TGTGCCAGCAGTTCCCGGGAAGGGTTACCCCAGCATTTT. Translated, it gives CASSSREGLPQHF.

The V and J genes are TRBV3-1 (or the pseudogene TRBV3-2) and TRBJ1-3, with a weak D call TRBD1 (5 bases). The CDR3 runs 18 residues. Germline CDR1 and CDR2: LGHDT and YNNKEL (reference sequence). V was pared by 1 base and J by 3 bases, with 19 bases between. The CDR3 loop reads CASSQGPTDAHLGNTIYF. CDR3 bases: TGTGCCAGCAGCCAAGGCCCGACAGACGCCCACCTTGGAAACACCATATATTTT.

The CDR3, as DNA: TGTGCCAGCAGCTTAGACCGGTCAGGGGAGCAGTACTTC. Encoded protein: CASSLDRSGEQYF. The gene calls are TRBV11-2 and TRBJ2-7, with D tentatively TRBD1 (5 bases). The V gene's germline CDR1 is SGHAT and CDR2 FQNNGV. The CDR3 is 13 residues long. Trimming stripped 0 bases from V and 7 bases from J, with 10 bases between.

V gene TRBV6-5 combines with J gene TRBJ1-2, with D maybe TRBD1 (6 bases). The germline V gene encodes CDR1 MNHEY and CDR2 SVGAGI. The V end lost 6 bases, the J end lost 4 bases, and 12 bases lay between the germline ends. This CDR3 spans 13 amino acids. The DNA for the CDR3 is TGTGCCAGCAGGTCACAGGGTCTCTATGGCTACACCTTC. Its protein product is CASRSQGLYGYTF.

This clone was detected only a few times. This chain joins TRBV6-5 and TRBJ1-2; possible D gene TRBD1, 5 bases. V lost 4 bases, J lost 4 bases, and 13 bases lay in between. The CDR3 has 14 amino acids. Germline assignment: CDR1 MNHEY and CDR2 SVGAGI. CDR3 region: CASSSLGGGYGYTF. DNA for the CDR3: TGTGCCAGCAGTTCCTTAGGCGGGGGCTATGGCTACACCTTC.

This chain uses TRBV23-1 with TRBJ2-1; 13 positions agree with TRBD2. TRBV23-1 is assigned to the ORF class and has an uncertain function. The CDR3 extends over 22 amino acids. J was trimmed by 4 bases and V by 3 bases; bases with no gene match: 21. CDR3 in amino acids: CASSHQLEWTSGSRAKYNEQFF. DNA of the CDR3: TGCGCCAGCAGTCACCAACTAGAATGGACTAGCGGGAGTAGGGCCAAATACAATGAGCAGTTCTTC.

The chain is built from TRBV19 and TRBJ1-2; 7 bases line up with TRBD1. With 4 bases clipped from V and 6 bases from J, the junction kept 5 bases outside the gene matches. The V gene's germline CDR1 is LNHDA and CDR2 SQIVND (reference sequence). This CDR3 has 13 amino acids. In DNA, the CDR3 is TGTGCCAGTAGTACGGCGACAGGGAATGGCTACACCTTC. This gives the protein CASSTATGNGYTF.

The CDR3: CASSSRDRGDYGYTF. The CDR3 DNA is TGTGCCAGCAGTTCCCGGGACAGGGGGGACTATGGCTACACCTTC. The chain combines TRBV27 with TRBJ1-2, with 11 positions matching TRBD1. The CDR3 totals 15 residues. The V segment lost 4 bases and the J segment 3 bases; nucleotides outside the gene matches: 4. Germline V gene data show CDR1 as MNHEY and CDR2 as SMNVEV (reference sequence).

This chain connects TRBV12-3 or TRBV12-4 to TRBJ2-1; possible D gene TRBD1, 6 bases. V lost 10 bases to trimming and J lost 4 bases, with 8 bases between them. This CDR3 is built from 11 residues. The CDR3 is CATTGYNEQFF. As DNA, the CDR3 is TGTGCCACAACAGGGTACAATGAGCAGTTCTTC.

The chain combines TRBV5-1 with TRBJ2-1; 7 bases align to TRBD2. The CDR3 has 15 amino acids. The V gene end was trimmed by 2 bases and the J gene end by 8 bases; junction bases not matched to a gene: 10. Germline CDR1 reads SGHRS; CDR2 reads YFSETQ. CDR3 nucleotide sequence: TGCGCCAGCAGCTTAGTGGGGGAGGGCCTACATGAGCAGTTCTTC. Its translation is CASSLVGEGLHEQFF.

The chain's CDR3 is CASSPIALAGSTYEQYF. The CDR3 DNA follows: TGTGCCAGCTCACCAATAGCACTAGCGGGGTCCACCTACGAGCAGTACTTC. The gene calls are TRBV18 and TRBJ2-7; TRBD2 matches 10 bases. The germline V gene has CDR1 KGHSH and CDR2 LQKENI. The CDR3 covers 17 residues. Trimming at V came to 2 bases and at J to 2 bases, leaving 9 bases not matched to a gene.

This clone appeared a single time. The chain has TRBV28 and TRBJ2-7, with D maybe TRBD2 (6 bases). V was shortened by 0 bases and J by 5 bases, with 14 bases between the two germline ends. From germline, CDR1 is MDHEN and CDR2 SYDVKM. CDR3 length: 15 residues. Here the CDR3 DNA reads TGTGCCAGCAGTTTATGGTCGGGGGAGAGGAACGAGCAGTACTTC. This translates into CASSLWSGERNEQYF.

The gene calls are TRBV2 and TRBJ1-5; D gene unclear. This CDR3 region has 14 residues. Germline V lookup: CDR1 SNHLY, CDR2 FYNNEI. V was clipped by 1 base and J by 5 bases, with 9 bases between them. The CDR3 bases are TGTGCCAGCAGTGAAGGCAGTTATTATCAGCCCCAGCATTTT. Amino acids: CASSEGSYYQPQHF.

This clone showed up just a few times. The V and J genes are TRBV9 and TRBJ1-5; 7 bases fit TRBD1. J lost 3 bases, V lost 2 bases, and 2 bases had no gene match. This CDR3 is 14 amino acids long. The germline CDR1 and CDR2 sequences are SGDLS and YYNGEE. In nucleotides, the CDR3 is TGTGCCAGCAGCGTGGGACAGACCAATCAGCCCCAGCATTTT. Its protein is CASSVGQTNQPQHF.

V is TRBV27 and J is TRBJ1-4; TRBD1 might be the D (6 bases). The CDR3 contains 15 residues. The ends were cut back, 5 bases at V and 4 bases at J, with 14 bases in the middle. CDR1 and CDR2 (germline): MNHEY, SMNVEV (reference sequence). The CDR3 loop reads CASSPSGAGNEKLFF. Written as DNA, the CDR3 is TGTGCCAGCAGTCCGTCAGGGGCGGGTAATGAAAAACTGTTTTTT.

CDR3 DNA sequence: TGTGCCAGCAGCTCCAGCCGACAGAGGAGCACTGAAGCTTTCTTT. This translates into CASSSSRQRSTEAFF. This sequence joins TRBV7-9 and TRBJ1-1; a weak D match, TRBD1 (5 bases). There are 15 residues in the CDR3. Per the germline V gene, CDR1 is SEHNR and CDR2 is FQNEAQ (reference sequence). Between the trimmed V and J ends, which lost 4 bases and 4 bases, there was a span of 16 bases.

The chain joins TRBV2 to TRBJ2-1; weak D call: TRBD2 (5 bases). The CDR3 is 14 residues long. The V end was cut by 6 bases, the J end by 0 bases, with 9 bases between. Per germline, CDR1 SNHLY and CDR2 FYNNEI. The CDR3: CASSGVRSYNEQFF. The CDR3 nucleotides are TGTGCCAGCAGCGGGGTGCGCTCCTACAATGAGCAGTTCTTC. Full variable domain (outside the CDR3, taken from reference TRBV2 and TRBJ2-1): EPEVTQTPSHQVTQMGQEVILRCVPISNHLYFYWYRQILGQKVEFLVSFYNNEISEKSEIFDDQFSVERPDGSNFTLKIRSTKLEDSAMYFCASSGVRSYNEQFFGPGTRLTVL.

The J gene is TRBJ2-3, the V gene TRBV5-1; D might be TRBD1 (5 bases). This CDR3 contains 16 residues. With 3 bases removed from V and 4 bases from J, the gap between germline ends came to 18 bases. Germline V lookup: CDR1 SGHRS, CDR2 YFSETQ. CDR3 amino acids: CASSSPGRASPDTQYF. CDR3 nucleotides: TGCGCCAGCAGCTCACCCGGCAGGGCGTCGCCAGATACGCAGTATTTT.

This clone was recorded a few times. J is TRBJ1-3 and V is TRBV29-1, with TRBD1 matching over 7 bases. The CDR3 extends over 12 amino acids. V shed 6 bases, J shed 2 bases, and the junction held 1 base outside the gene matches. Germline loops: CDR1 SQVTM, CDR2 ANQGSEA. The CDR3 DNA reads TGCAGCGTGACAGGGACTGGAAACACCATATATTTT. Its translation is CSVTGTGNTIYF.

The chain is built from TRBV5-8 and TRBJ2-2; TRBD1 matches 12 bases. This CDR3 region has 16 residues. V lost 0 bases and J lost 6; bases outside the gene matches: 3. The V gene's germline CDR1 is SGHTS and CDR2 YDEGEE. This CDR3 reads CASSLAGQGAPGELFF. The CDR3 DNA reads TGTGCCAGCAGCTTGGCGGGACAGGGGGCCCCCGGGGAGCTGTTTTTT.

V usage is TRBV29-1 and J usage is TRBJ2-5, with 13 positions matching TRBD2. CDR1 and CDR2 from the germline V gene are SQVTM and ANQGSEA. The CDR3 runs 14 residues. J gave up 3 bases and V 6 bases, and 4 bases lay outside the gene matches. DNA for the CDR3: TGCAGCGTGGGACTAGCGGGGCAAGAAGAGACCCAGTACTTC. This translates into CSVGLAGQEETQYF. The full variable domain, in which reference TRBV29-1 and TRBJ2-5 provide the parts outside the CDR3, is SAVISQKPSRDICQRGTSLTIQCQVDSQVTMMFWYRQQPGQSLTLIATANQGSEATYESGFVIDKFPISRPNLTFSTLTVSNMSPEDSSIYLCSVGLAGQEETQYFGPGTRLLVL.

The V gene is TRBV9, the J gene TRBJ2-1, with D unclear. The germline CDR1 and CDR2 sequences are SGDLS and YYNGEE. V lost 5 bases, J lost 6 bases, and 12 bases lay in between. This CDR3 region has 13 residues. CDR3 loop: CASSLNAINEQFF. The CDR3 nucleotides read TGTGCCAGCAGTTTAAACGCGATCAATGAGCAGTTCTTC.

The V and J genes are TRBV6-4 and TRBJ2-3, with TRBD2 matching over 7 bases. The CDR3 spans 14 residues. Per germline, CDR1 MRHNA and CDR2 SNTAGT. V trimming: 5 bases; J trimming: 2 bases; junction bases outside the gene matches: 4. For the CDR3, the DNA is TGTGCCAGCAGTAGCGGGACCTCCACAGATACGCAGTATTTT. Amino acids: CASSSGTSTDTQYF.